This T cell receptor (beta chain) was retrieved from a study of response to subunit inactivated influenza vaccine (dated by TCRdb to 2016 to 2019). About the investigation overall: Deep quantitative T cell receptor repertoire profiling was used in the study to track responses to a trivalent subunit inactivated influenza vaccine.

Study-wide findings and limitations: It was suggested by the authors that each seasonal influenza vaccination may recruit only a limited number of new T cells.

V lost 3 bases and J lost 8 bases; the stretch between them is 17 bases long. The CDR3 runs 14 residues from the cysteine to the phenylalanine. Just the 42-base CDR3 DNA is kept, in frame starting at base 1. The germline V gene supplies CDR1 SGDLS and CDR2 YYNGEE. The library relied on RT-PCR. The sequencer was an Illumina HiSeq 2500. TCRdb reran the public reads through fastp at Q25 and MiXCR, keeping productive beta chains. Identical CDR3 proteins give one entry, which carries the most common genes and DNA. This sample is represented by approximately 730,000 distinct CDR3 sequences; approximately 15% of them were singletons. Of the sample, 6% to 8% falls within the top ten clones. This clonotype was seen a handful of times. It has no known antigen specificity. Base quality data are lacking; no much larger clone is found one base away.

The sequence was obtained from a man in his fifties or sixties who received an inactivated influenza vaccine. Donor details come from another sample of the same person, matched by shared clones. The receptor chain draws on TRBV9 and TRBJ2-5; the D gene lacks a confident call. This sample comprised PBMCs from blood, obtained about 14 days before vaccination. The CDR3 protein sequence reads: CASSANLELDTQYF. The nucleotide sequence reads as follows: TGTGCCAGCAGCGCCAACCTCGAGTTGGATACCCAGTACTTC.